The 19 T cell receptor beta chains reported below all come from one sample, sequenced in a study of brain T cells in children with intractable seizures. Noted time point: blood from clinic visit 5 months post-surgery; TSC patient then seizure free. The assay was immunoSEQ multiplex PCR, and TCRdb's table has in-frame clones only and misses some. The table lists a few hundred thousand clones, over 90% of them singletons. Source: peripheral blood, taken more than 4 months after surgery. These receptors all come from a boy younger than two with tuberous sclerosis and intractable seizures.

The J gene is TRBJ2-1, the V gene TRBV7-9; D perhaps matches TRBD1 (6 bases). The V end lost 6 bases, the J end lost 2 bases, and 8 bases lay between the germline ends. This CDR3 has 13 amino acids. Germline values: CDR1 SEHNR, CDR2 FQNEAQ (reference sequence). CDR3 bases: TGTGCCAGCAGGGGGGACACCTACAATGAGCAGTTCTTC. Protein product: CASRGDTYNEQFF.

The DNA for the CDR3 is TGCGCCAGCAGCCCTGGGCCCGCGGCACTGGGAGCTTTCTTT. Protein product: CASSPGPAALGAFF. The genes are TRBV5-1 and TRBJ1-1; no firm D call. Deletions cut 4 bases from V and 10 bases from J, with 20 bases between. Germline values: CDR1 SGHRS, CDR2 YFSETQ. The CDR3 covers 14 residues.

The chain combines TRBV10-3 with TRBJ1-1; unclear D gene. V was pared by 11 bases and J by 4 bases, with 8 bases between. From germline, CDR1 is ENHRY and CDR2 SYGVKD. This CDR3 comprises 10 residues. The CDR3 DNA sequence: TGTGCCTCCAGCGGCACTGAAGCTTTCTTT. It translates to CASSGTEAFF.

This chain links TRBV7-9 with TRBJ2-3; D gene unclear. The CDR3 runs 13 residues. V lost 0 bases and J lost 6, with 7 bases in between. CDR1 is SEHNR, CDR2 FQNEAQ, per germline (reference sequence). CDR3 DNA sequence: TGTGCCAGCAGCTTAGCCCCCAGGGATACGCAGTATTTT. It yields the protein CASSLAPRDTQYF.

This clone was recorded once. V gene TRBV5-1 combines with J gene TRBJ2-1; tentatively, D is TRBD1 or TRBD2 (5 bases each). V lost 2 bases and J lost 0, with 12 bases in between. The germline CDR1 and CDR2 sequences are SGHRS and YFSETQ. The CDR3 sequence is 16 residues long. In nucleotides, the CDR3 is TGCGCCAGCAGCTTTCTGGGGGATAGCTCCTACAATGAGCAGTTCTTC. Amino acid sequence: CASSFLGDSSYNEQFF.

The gene calls are TRBV5-4 and TRBJ1-2; D is uncertain. The CDR3 totals 15 residues. Between the trimmed V and J ends, which lost 3 bases and 5 bases, there was a span of 17 bases. Germline V lookup: CDR1 SGHNT, CDR2 YYREEE (reference sequence). The CDR3 here is CASSSAGSLRYGYTF. Here the CDR3 DNA reads TGTGCCAGCAGCTCCGCCGGGTCGCTAAGATATGGCTACACCTTC.

The rearrangement uses TRBV14 and TRBJ2-7; D gene unclear. CDR1 is SGHDN, CDR2 FVKESK, per germline. Trimming removed 0 bases from V and 3 bases from J, with 12 bases in between. The CDR3 totals 15 residues. CDR3 nucleotide sequence: TGTGCCAGCAGCCAAGAAGCCACTGTAAGCTACGAGCAGTACTTC. Amino acid sequence: CASSQEATVSYEQYF.

The chain is built from TRBV4-1 and TRBJ2-1, with D hard to call. CDR3 length equals 16 residues. Germline assignment: CDR1 MGHRA and CDR2 YSYEKL. Trimming pared 0 bases from V and 3 bases from J, leaving 12 bases between. CDR3 protein: CASSQDPFDDYNEQFF. Written as DNA, the CDR3 is TGCGCCAGCAGCCAAGATCCGTTCGATGACTACAATGAGCAGTTCTTC.

The gene calls are TRBV27 and TRBJ2-7; D is possibly TRBD1 (5 bases). The germline gives CDR1 MNHEY, CDR2 SMNVEV (reference sequence). CDR3 length: 13 amino acids. Trimming removed 5 bases from V and 4 bases from J, with 12 bases in between. The CDR3 sequence: CASSLLGPYEQYF. The CDR3 nucleotides are TGTGCCAGCAGTCTCCTGGGGCCTTACGAGCAGTACTTC.

This clone showed up just once. This sequence joins TRBV30 and TRBJ1-1; 9 bases match TRBD1. The CDR3 runs to 14 residues. Germline trimming cut 5 bases from V and 7 bases from J; bases unmatched to any gene: 11. From germline, CDR1 is GTSNPN and CDR2 SVGIG (reference sequence). CDR3 coding DNA: TGTGCCTGGGGGGTGGGACAGGGTGAAAGTGAAGCTTTCTTT. Protein: CAWGVGQGESEAFF. Complete variable domain (other parts from reference TRBV30 and TRBJ1-1): SQTIHQWPATLVQPVGSPLSLECTVEGTSNPNLYWYRQAAGRGLQLLFYSVGIGQISSEVPQNLSASRPQDRQFILSSKKLLLSDSGFYLCAWGVGQGESEAFFGQGTRLTVV.

The chain carries TRBV3-1 (or the pseudogene TRBV3-2) and TRBJ1-4; the D is unclear. With 4 bases removed from V and 6 bases from J, the gap between germline ends came to 9 bases. CDR1 LGHDT and CDR2 YNNKEL come from the germline V gene (reference sequence). The CDR3 covers 13 residues. CDR3 nucleotide sequence: TGTGCCAGCAGCCCCTCGAGGGATGAAAAACTGTTTTTT. Translating gives CASSPSRDEKLFF.

The chain couples TRBV4-2 to TRBJ2-1; unclear D gene. This CDR3 is 18 amino acids long. Germline CDR1 LGHNA, CDR2 YNFKEQ. Trimming cost V 0 bases and J 8 bases, with 23 bases left between them. The CDR3 region is CASSQDRVELTRNYEQFF. The CDR3 nucleotides read TGTGCCAGCAGCCAAGATAGGGTGGAACTCACCAGAAACTATGAGCAGTTCTTC.

The chain carries TRBV9 and TRBJ2-1; no clear D. The CDR3 is 13 residues long. The V and J ends lost 3 bases and 0 bases respectively, with 4 bases between them. Germline V gene data show CDR1 as SGDLS and CDR2 as YYNGEE. The CDR3 DNA reads TGTGCCAGCAGCGGCGCCTCCTACAATGAGCAGTTCTTC. Its protein product is CASSGASYNEQFF.

V is TRBV15 and J is TRBJ2-7, with D uncertain. V lost 0 bases, J lost 3 bases, and 12 bases lay in between. The CDR3 totals 15 residues. The V gene's germline CDR1 is LNHNV and CDR2 YYDKDF (reference sequence). CDR3 amino acids: CATSRDKTSHYEQYF. CDR3 nucleotides: TGTGCCACCAGCAGAGATAAGACATCACACTACGAGCAGTACTTC.

V is TRBV11-2 and J is TRBJ2-1; unclear D gene. In germline, CDR1 is SGHAT, CDR2 FQNNGV. Trimming removed 1 base from V and 0 bases from J, with 4 bases in between. The CDR3 runs to 14 residues. The CDR3: CASSLAGSYNEQFF. The CDR3 coding sequence is TGTGCCAGCAGCTTAGCGGGCTCCTACAATGAGCAGTTCTTC.

This chain joins TRBV9 and TRBJ2-7; D remains unclear. This CDR3 comprises 14 residues. V was pared by 3 bases and J by 4 bases, with 14 bases between. Germline V gives CDR1 SGDLS, CDR2 YYNGEE. CDR3 residues: CASSADPDLYEQYF. CDR3 DNA: TGTGCCAGCAGCGCGGATCCGGATCTATACGAGCAGTACTTC.

This rearrangement joins TRBV30 to TRBJ1-2; D gene ambiguous. Germline V CDR1 and CDR2: GTSNPN, SVGIG (reference sequence). V lost 1 base and J 8 bases, leaving 17 bases between the germline ends. The CDR3 consists of 14 residues. CDR3 sequence reads: CAWSEGGRHAGYTF. The CDR3 DNA sequence: TGTGCCTGGAGTGAAGGCGGTCGGCATGCGGGCTACACCTTC.

The J gene is TRBJ2-3, the V gene TRBV28; 9 bases align to TRBD1. In germline, CDR1 is MDHEN, CDR2 SYDVKM. With V trimmed by 4 bases and J by 5 bases, 4 bases remained unmatched. The CDR3 runs 14 residues. The CDR3 nucleotides read TGTGCCAGCAGTTACAGGGGGCATGTAGATACGCAGTATTTT. This encodes CASSYRGHVDTQYF.

V usage is TRBV5-1 and J usage is TRBJ1-1, with unresolved D. Between the trimmed V and J ends, which lost 1 base and 1 base, there was a span of 11 bases. There are 15 residues in the CDR3. Germline CDR1 is SGHRS and CDR2 is YFSETQ. CDR3 protein: CASSLIGDKNTEAFF. The CDR3 DNA reads as TGCGCCAGCAGCTTGATTGGGGATAAGAACACTGAAGCTTTCTTT.